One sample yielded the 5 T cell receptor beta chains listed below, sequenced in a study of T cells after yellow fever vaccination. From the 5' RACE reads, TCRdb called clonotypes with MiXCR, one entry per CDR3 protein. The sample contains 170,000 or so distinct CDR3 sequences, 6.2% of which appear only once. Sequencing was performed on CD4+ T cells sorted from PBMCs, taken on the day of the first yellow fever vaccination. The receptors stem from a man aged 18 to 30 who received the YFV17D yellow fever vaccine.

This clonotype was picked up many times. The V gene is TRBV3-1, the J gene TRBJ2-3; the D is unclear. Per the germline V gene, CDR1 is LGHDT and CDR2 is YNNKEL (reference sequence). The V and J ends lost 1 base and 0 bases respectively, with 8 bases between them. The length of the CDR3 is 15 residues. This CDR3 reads CASSQGLPSTDTQYF. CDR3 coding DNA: TGTGCCAGCAGCCAAGGCCTACCCAGCACAGATACGCAGTATTTT.

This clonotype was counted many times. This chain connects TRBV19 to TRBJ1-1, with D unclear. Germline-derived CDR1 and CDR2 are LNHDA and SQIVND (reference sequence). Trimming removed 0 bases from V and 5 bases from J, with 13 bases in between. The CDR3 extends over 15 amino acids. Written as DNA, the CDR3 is TGTGCCAGTAGTATAGAACACAGTCGCGAGACTGAAGCTTTCTTT. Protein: CASSIEHSRETEAFF.

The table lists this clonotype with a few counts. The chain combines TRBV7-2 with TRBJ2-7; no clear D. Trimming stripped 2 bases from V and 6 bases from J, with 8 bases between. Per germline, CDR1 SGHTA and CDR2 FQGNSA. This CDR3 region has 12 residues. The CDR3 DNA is TGTGCCAGCAGCTTATCAGGACCCGAGCAGTACGTC. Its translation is CASSLSGPEQYV.

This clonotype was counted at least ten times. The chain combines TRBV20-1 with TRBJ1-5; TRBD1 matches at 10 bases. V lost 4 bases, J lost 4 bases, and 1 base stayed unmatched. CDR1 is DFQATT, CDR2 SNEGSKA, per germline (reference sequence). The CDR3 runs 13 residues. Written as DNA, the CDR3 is TGCAGTGCTATGGGACAGGGGAATCAGCCCCAGCATTTT. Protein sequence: CSAMGQGNQPQHF.

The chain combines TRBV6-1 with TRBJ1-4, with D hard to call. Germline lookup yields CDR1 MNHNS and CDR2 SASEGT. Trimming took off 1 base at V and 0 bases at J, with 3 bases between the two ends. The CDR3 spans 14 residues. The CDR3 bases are TGTGCCAGCAGTGAAGTCTCAACTAATGAAAAACTGTTTTTT. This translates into CASSEVSTNEKLFF.